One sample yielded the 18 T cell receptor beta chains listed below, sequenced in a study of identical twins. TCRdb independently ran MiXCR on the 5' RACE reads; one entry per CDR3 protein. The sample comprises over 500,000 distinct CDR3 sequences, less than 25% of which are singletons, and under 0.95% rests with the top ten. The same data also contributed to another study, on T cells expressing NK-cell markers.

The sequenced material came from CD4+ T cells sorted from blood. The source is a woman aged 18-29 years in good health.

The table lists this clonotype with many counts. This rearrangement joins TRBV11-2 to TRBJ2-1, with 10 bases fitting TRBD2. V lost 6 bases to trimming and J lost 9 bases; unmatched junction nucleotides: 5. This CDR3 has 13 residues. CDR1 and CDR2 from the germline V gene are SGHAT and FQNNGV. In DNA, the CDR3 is TGTGCCAGCAGGCGCCTAGCGGGAGCTGAGCAGTTCTTC. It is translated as CASRRLAGAEQFF.

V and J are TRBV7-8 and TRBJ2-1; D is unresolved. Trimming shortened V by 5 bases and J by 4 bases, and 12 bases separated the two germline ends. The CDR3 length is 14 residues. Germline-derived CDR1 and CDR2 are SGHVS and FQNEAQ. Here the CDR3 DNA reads TGTGCCAGCAGCCCGACCCCGGTTTACAATGAGCAGTTCTTC. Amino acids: CASSPTPVYNEQFF.

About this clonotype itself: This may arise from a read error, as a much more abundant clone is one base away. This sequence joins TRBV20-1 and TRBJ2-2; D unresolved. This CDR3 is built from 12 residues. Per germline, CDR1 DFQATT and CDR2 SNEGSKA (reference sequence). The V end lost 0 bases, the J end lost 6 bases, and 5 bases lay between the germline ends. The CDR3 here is CSARDNPGELFF. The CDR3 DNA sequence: TGCAGTGCTAGAGACAACCCCGGGGAGCTGTTTTTT.

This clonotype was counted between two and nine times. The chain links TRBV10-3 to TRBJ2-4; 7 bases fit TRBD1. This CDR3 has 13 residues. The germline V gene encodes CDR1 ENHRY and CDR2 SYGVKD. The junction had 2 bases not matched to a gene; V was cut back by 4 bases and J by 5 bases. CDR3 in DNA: TGTGCCATCAGTGGGGACAGAGAAAACATTCAGTACTTC. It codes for CAISGDRENIQYF.

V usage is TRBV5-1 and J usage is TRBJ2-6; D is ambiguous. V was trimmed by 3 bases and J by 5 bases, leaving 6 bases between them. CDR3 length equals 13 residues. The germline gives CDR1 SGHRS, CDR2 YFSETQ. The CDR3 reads CASSSDRANVLTF. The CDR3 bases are TGCGCCAGCAGCTCCGACCGGGCCAACGTCCTGACTTTC.

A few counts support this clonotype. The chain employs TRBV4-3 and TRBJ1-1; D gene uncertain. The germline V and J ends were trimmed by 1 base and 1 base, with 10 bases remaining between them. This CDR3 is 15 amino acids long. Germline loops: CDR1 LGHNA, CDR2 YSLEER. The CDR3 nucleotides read TGCGCCAGCAGCCAAGTTCACCGTCAGAACACTGAAGCTTTCTTT. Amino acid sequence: CASSQVHRQNTEAFF.

The CDR3 loop is CASRFDRGAYEQYF. CDR3 bases: TGTGCCAGCAGGTTCGACAGGGGAGCCTACGAGCAGTACTTC. The chain uses TRBV27 and TRBJ2-7, with TRBD1 identical over 8 bases. The germline CDR1 and CDR2 sequences are MNHEY and SMNVEV (reference sequence). J lost 2 bases, V lost 6 bases, and 6 bases had no gene match. The CDR3 has 14 residues.

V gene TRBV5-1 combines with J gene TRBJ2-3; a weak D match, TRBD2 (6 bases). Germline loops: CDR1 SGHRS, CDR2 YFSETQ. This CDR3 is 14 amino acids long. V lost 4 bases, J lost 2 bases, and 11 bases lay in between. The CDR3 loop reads CASSGGTHTDTQYF. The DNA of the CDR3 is TGCGCCAGCAGCGGCGGGACTCACACAGATACGCAGTATTTT.

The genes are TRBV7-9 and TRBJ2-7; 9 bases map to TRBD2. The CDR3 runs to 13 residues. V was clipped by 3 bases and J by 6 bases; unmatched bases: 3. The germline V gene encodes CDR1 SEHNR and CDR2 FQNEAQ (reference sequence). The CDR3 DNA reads TGTGCCAGCAGCTTCGGGACTAGCTCCGAGCAGTACTTC. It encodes CASSFGTSSEQYF.

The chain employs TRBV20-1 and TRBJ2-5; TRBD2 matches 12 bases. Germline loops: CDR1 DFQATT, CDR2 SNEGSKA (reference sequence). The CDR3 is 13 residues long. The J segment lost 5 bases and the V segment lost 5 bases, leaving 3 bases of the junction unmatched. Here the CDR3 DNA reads TGCAGTGCTCAACTAGCGGGGGGCGAGACCCAGTACTTC. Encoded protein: CSAQLAGGETQYF.

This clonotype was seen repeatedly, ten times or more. The CDR3 region has the DNA TGCAGTGCTAGAGGGACTAGTGGGAATGAGCAGTTCTTC. It specifies CSARGTSGNEQFF. This rearrangement joins TRBV20-1 to TRBJ2-1, with 7 nucleotides matching TRBD2. Germline CDR1 reads DFQATT; CDR2 reads SNEGSKA (reference sequence). With V trimmed by 1 base and J by 7 bases, 4 bases remained unmatched. The CDR3 spans 13 residues.

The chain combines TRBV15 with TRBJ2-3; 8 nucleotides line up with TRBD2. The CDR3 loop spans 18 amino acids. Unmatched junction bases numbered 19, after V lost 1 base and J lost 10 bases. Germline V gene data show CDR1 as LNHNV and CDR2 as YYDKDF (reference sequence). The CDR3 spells CATSRGSVTSGPVSAQYF. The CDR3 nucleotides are TGTGCCACCAGCAGAGGAAGTGTCACTAGCGGTCCGGTGAGTGCGCAGTATTTT.

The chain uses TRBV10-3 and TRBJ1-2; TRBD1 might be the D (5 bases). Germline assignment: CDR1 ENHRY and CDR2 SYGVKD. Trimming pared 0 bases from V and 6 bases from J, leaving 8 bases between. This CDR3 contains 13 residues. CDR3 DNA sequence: TGTGCCATCAGTGAGTCAGGGGTGCATGGCTACACCTTC. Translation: CAISESGVHGYTF.

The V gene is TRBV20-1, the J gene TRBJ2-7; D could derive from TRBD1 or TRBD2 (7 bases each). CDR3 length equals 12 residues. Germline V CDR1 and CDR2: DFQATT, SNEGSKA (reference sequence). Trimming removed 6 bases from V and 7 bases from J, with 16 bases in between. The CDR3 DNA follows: TGCAGTGCCTACAGGGGAGCGGGGGAGCAGTACTTC. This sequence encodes CSAYRGAGEQYF.

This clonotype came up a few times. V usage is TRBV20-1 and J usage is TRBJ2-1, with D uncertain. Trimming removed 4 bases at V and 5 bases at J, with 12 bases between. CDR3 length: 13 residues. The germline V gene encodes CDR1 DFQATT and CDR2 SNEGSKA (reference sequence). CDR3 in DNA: TGCAGTGCTACCGGGCCCCTCCACAATGAGCAGTTCTTC. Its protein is CSATGPLHNEQFF.

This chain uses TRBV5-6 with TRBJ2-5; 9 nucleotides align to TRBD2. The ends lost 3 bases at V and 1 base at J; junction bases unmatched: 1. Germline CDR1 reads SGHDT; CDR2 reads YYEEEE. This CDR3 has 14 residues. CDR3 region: CASSSGLAQETQYF. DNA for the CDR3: TGTGCCAGCAGCTCGGGACTAGCCCAAGAGACCCAGTACTTC.

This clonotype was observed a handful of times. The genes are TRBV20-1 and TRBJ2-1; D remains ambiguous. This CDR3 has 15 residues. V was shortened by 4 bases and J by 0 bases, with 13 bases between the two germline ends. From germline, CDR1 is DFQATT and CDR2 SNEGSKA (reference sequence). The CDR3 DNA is TGCAGTGCTAAGGATCCGGAAAGCTCCTACAATGAGCAGTTCTTC. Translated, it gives CSAKDPESSYNEQFF.

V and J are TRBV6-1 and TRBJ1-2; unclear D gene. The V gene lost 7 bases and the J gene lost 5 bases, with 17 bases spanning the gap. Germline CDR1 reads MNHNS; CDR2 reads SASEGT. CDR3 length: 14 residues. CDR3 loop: CASTYNLPAYGYTF. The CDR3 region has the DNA TGTGCCAGCACCTACAACCTCCCTGCGTATGGCTACACCTTC.